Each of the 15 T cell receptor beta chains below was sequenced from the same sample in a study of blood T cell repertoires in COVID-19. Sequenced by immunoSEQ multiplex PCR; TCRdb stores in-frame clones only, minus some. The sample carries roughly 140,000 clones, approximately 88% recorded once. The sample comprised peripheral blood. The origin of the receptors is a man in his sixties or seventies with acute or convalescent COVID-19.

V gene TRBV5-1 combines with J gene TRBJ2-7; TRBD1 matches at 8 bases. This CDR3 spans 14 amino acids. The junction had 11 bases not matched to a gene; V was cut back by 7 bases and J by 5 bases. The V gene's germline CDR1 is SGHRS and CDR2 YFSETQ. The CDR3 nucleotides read TGCGCCAGCCAATCCCAGGGGGCGTCGGACGAGCAGTACTTC. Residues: CASQSQGASDEQYF. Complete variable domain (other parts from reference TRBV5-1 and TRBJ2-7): KAGVTQTPRYLIKTRGQQVTLSCSPISGHRSVSWYQQTPGQGLQFLFEYFSETQRNKGNFPGRFSGRQFSNSRSEMNVSTLELGDSALYLCASQSQGASDEQYFGPGTRLTVT.

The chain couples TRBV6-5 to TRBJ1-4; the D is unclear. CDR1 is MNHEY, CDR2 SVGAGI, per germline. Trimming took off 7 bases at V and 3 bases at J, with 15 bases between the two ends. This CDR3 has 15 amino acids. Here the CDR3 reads CASKRLTDPNEKLFF. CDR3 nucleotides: TGTGCCAGCAAACGGTTAACAGACCCTAATGAAAAACTGTTTTTT.

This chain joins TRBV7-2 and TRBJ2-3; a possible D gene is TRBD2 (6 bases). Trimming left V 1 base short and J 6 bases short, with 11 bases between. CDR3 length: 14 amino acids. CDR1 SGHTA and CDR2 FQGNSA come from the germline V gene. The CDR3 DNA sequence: TGTGCCAGCAGCTTAGTAGCCGGAGGGGATACGCAGTATTTT. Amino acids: CASSLVAGGDTQYF.

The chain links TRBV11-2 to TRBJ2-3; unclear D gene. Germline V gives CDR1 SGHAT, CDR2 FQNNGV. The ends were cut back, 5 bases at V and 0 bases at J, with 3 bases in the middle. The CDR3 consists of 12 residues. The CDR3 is CASSISTDTQYF. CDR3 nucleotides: TGTGCCAGCAGCATAAGCACAGATACGCAGTATTTT.

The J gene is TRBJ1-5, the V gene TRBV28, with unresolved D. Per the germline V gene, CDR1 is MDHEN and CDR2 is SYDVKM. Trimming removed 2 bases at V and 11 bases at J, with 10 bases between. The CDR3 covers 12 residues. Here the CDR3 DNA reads TGTGCCAGCAGTTTAAGCCGTACAGCCCAGCATTTT. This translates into CASSLSRTAQHF.

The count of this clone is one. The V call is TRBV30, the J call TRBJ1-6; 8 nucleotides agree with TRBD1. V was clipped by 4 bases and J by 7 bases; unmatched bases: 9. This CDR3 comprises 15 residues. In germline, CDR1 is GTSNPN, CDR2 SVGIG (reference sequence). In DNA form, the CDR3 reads TGTGCCTGGACTCTGTTCGGACAGGGAAATTCACCCCTCCACTTT. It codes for CAWTLFGQGNSPLHF.

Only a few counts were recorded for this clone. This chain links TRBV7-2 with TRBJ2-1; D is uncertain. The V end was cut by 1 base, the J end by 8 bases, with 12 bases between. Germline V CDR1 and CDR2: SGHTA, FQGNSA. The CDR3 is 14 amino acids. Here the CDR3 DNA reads TGTGCCAGCAGCTTAGACTATCTGAAGGATGAGCAGTTCTTC. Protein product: CASSLDYLKDEQFF.

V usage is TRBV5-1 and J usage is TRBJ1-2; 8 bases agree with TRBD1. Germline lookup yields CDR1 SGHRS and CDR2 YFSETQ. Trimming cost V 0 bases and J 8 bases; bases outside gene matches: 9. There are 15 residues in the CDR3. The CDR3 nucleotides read TGCGCCAGCAGCTTGGTTGTTGGACAGGGTGAGGGCTACACCTTC. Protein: CASSLVVGQGEGYTF.

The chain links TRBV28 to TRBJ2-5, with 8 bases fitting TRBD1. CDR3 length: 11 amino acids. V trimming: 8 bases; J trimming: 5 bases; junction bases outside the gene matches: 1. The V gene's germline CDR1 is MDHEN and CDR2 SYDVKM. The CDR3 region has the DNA TGTGCCAGCCGGGACAGGGAGACCCAGTACTTC. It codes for CASRDRETQYF. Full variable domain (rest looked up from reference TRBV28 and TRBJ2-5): DVKVTQSSRYLVKRTGEKVFLECVQDMDHENMFWYRQDPGLGLRLIYFSYDVKMKEKGDIPEGYSVSREKKERFSLILESASTNQTSMYLCASRDRETQYFGPGTRLLVL.

Written as DNA, the CDR3 is TGTGCCAGCAGCTTGGGGAGGGATGACACTGAAGCTTTCTTT. It specifies CASSLGRDDTEAFF. The V and J genes are TRBV5-4 and TRBJ1-1; D call uncertain. This CDR3 has 14 residues. Germline V gives CDR1 SGHNT, CDR2 YYREEE (reference sequence). V shed 0 bases and J shed 3 bases, with 9 bases lying between them.

CDR3 DNA: TGCGCCAGCAGCTTGCCCCGTGGACAGGGACGGAATCAGCCCCAGCATTTT. Residues: CASSLPRGQGRNQPQHF. This sequence joins TRBV5-1 and TRBJ1-5, with 8 bases identical to TRBD1. Germline loops: CDR1 SGHRS, CDR2 YFSETQ. The ends lost 1 base at V and 4 bases at J; junction bases unmatched: 10. The length of the CDR3 is 17 residues.

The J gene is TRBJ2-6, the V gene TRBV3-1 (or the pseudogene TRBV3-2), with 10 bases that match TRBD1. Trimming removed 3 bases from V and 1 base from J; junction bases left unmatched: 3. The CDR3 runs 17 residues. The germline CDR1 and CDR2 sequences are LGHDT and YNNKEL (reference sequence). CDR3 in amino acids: CASSHDRGQSGANVLTF. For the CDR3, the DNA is TGTGCCAGCAGCCACGACAGGGGGCAATCTGGGGCCAACGTCCTGACTTTC.

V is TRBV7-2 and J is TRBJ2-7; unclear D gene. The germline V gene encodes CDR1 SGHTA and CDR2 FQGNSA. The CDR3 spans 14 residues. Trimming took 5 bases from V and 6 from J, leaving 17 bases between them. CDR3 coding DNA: TGTGCCAGCAGCGTAGTGTTAGCCGGCCGCGAGCAGTACTTC. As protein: CASSVVLAGREQYF.

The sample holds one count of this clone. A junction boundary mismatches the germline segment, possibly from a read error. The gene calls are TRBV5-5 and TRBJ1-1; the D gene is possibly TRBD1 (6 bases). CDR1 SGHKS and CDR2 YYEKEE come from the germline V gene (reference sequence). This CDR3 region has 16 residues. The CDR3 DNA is TGTGCCAGCAGCCCCCCCCCGCCCAGGGGTTACGTAAGTCTGAATTTT. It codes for CASSPPPPRGYVSLNF.

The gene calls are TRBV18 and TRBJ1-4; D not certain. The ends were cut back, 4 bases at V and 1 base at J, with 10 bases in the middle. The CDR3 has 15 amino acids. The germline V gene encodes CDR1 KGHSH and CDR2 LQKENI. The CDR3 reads CASSLAVGTNEKLFF. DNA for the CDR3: TGTGCCAGCTCACTCGCGGTGGGAACTAATGAAAAACTGTTTTTT.